These T cell receptor beta chains were read from a single sample in a study of blood T cell repertoires in COVID-19. The table came from immunoSEQ multiplex PCR; TCRdb's copy has only in-frame clones and leaves some out. Of almost 200,000 clones listed, approximately 80% are singletons. The sample taken for sequencing was peripheral blood. The source of these receptors is a man aged 55-75 years with COVID-19, enrolled during active disease. Each CDR3 is given with its conserved first and last residue. D genes are given only for firm matches. Not every row has a clone size; where given, it reads once, few, many or a size class.

14	NA	TRBV27	TRBJ2-7	TRBD1	CASSLFRGPYEQYF	TGTGCCAGCAGTTTATTCAGGGGGCCGTACGAGCAGTACTTC
14	NA	TRBV4-1	TRBJ1-2	NA	CASSPSGVGYGYTF	TGCGCCAGCAGTCCGTCGGGGGTAGGCTATGGCTACACCTTC
16	NA	TRBV19	TRBJ1-3	NA	CASSMPGSYSGNTIYF	TGTGCCAGTAGTATGCCTGGTAGCTACTCTGGAAACACCATATATTTT
13	NA	TRBV27	TRBJ1-5	NA	CASSSGGNQPQHF	TGTGCCAGCAGTTCAGGGGGCAATCAGCCCCAGCATTTT
15	NA	TRBV6-5	TRBJ2-7	NA	CASSYGGVRGYEQYF	TGTGCCAGCAGTTACGGAGGAGTGAGGGGGTACGAGCAGTACTTC
18	NA	TRBV30	TRBJ2-7	NA	CAWSGRGRSNIYPYEQYF	TGTGCCTGGAGTGGACGGGGGAGGAGTAACATATACCCCTACGAGCAGTACTTC
15	once	TRBV2	TRBJ2-1	TRBD1	CASRNTGGIGGEQFF	TGTGCCAGCAGGAATACAGGGGGCATTGGTGGTGAGCAGTTCTTC
15	NA	TRBV6-5	TRBJ1-2	TRBD1	CASRRQGEERYGYTF	TGTGCCAGCAGGAGACAGGGGGAGGAGAGGTATGGCTACACCTTC
12	NA	TRBV2	TRBJ1-1	NA	CASSHRATEAFF	TGTGCCAGCAGCCACAGGGCCACTGAAGCTTTCTTT
15	few	TRBV5-1	TRBJ2-5	NA	CASSLNSSPQETQYF	TGCGCCAGCAGCTTAAACAGCTCCCCTCAAGAGACCCAGTACTTC
17	NA	TRBV6-4	TRBJ1-5	NA	CASSHPRGLPSRQPQHF	TGTGCCAGCAGCCACCCGAGGGGACTCCCAAGTCGTCAGCCCCAGCATTTT
12	NA	TRBV28	TRBJ1-1	TRBD1	CASRAGGTEAFF	TGTGCCAGCAGGGCAGGGGGCACTGAAGCTTTCTTT
15	NA	TRBV7-2	TRBJ1-6	NA	CASSLQGLGNSPLHF	TGTGCCAGCAGCTTGCAGGGTCTGGGAAATTCACCCCTCCACTTT
16	NA	TRBV29-1	TRBJ2-1	NA	CSVEAWGTDSYNEQFF	TGCAGCGTTGAAGCTTGGGGGACTGACTCCTACAATGAGCAGTTCTTC
16	NA	TRBV6-1	TRBJ1-6	TRBD1	CASSEIRGAAYSPLHF	TGTGCCAGCAGTGAGATCAGGGGGGCCGCCTATTCACCCCTCCACTTT
15	NA	TRBV19	TRBJ2-2	NA	CASSAQGPNTGELFF	TGTGCCAGTAGTGCCCAGGGTCCGAACACCGGGGAGCTGTTTTTT
12	NA	TRBV5-1	TRBJ2-5	NA	CASSLAGETQYF	TGCGCCAGCAGCTTGGCCGGGGAGACCCAGTACTTC
17	NA	TRBV25-1	TRBJ2-2	NA	CASSDGWGPPNTGELFF	TGTGCCAGCAGTGATGGGTGGGGCCCCCCGAACACCGGGGAGCTGTTTTTT
17	NA	TRBV5-6	TRBJ2-2	TRBD2	CASNLFRDYYNTGELFF	TGTGCCAGCAACCTGTTCCGGGACTACTATAACACCGGGGAGCTGTTTTTT
15	NA	TRBV7-6	TRBJ1-6	NA	CASSSNQVSNSPLHF	TGTGCCAGCAGCTCGAATCAGGTGTCTAATTCACCCCTCCACTTT
14	NA	TRBV28	TRBJ2-4	TRBD1	CASSSQGAKNIQYF	TGTGCCAGCAGTTCACAGGGGGCCAAAAACATTCAGTACTTC
15	NA	TRBV9	TRBJ1-6	NA	CASSPRRDSNSPLHF	TGTGCCAGCAGCCCCCGGCGGGATAGTAATTCACCCCTCCACTTT
15	NA	TRBV27	TRBJ1-5	TRBD1	CASSRTRTGHRPQHF	TGTGCCAGCAGCCGAACCCGGACAGGGCACCGGCCCCAGCATTTT